The clone carrying this TCR beta chain is a singleton in its sample. The antigen is not known. The data stem from a study of vaccination effects on CD4 cells after COVID-19. About the study: Sampling occurred a median 72 days post second dose, range 14 to 241. Study-wide points: Nearly all vaccine-induced clones in healthy recipients recognized only SARS-CoV-2.

The ends lost 4 bases at V and 7 bases at J; junction bases unmatched: 4. Germline loops: CDR1 SNHLY, CDR2 FYNNEI. The CDR3 runs 14 residues. Profiled with immunoSEQ multiplex PCR; TCRdb holds only in-frame clones, not every one. The top ten hold just under 15% of the sample, which has some 30,000 clones, 74% seen once. After roughly ten days in culture, the CD4+ T cells were isolated. Participants each got two BNT162b2 or mRNA-1273 vaccine doses. This TCR derives from a human donor who received a COVID-19 vaccine. This sample comprised CD4+ T cells from PBMCs cultured without peptide, obtained after COVID-19 vaccination. The V and J genes are TRBV2 and TRBJ2-1, with 10 bases lining up with TRBD1. Here the CDR3 reads CASSGQGAQNEQFF. The CDR3 nucleotides read TGTGCCAGCAGTGGACAGGGGGCTCAGAATGAGCAGTTCTTC.